This T cell receptor beta chain derives from a study of beta chain features in type 1 diabetes. Overall study: All samples together contributed about 100,000,000 sorted cells for examination.

One heparinised draw, averaging roughly 0.12 L, was taken per donor. Every bit of the isolated RNA underwent reverse transcription, so sequencing read expressed TCRB transcripts. Produced via immunoSEQ multiplex PCR; TCRdb's table is partial and in-frame only. The profile covers about 270,000 clones, with about 13% appearing a single time and 0.015% to 0.02% taken by the ten largest. Study-wide points: The naive, central memory and Treg TCRB repertoires looked more alike in patients than they did in healthy donors. It was not settled here whether HLA type affects TCRB rearrangement. In every one of the four CD4+ subsets, TCRB CDR3s were moderately but significantly shorter in Type 1 diabetes patients.

In the case of this clone: Its antigen remains unidentified.

The sample consisted of naive CD4+ T cells from blood. The clonotype comes from a man younger than 40 with type 1 diabetes.

The CDR3 sequence: CASRPGLGFYEQYF. The CDR3 DNA reads TGTGCCAGCAGACCGGGACTAGGGTTCTACGAGCAGTACTTC. V is TRBV7-2 and J is TRBJ2-7, with 8 bases aligning to TRBD2. V lost 6 bases and J lost 3; bases outside the gene matches: 7. The V gene's germline CDR1 is SGHTA and CDR2 FQGNSA. The CDR3 length is 14 residues.